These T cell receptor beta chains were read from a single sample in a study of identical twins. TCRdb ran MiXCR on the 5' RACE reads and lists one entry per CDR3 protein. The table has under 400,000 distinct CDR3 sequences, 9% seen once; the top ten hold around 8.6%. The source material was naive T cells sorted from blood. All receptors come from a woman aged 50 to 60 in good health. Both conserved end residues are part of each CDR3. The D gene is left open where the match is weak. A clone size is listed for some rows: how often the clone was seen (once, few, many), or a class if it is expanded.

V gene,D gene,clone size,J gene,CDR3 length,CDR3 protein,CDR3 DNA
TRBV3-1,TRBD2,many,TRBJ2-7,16,CASSHTSGRDRDEQYF,TGTGCCAGCAGCCATACTAGCGGGAGGGACCGGGACGAGCAGTACTTC
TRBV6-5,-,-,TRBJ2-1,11,CASNLDNEQFF,TGTGCCAGCAACCTCGACAATGAGCAGTTCTTC
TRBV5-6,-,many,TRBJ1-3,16,CASSLEGGGSGNTIYF,TGTGCCAGCAGCTTGGAGGGAGGCGGTTCTGGAAACACCATATATTTT
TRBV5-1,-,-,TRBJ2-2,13,CASSSGSTGELFF,TGCGCCAGCAGCTCGGGTAGTACGGGGGAGCTGTTTTTT
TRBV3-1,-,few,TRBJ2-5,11,CASSQGGTLYF,TGTGCCAGCAGCCAAGGCGGAACACTGTACTTC
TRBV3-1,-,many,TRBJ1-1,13,CASSSRRNTEAFF,TGTGCCAGCAGCTCGCGACGGAACACTGAAGCTTTCTTT
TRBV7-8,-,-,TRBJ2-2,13,CASSLYETGELFF,TGTGCCAGCAGCTTATACGAGACCGGGGAGCTGTTTTTT
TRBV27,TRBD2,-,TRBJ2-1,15,CASSFETSGDNEQFF,TGTGCCAGCAGTTTCGAGACTAGCGGGGACAATGAGCAGTTCTTC
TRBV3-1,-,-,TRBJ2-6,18,CASSQSHTGLSGANVLTF,TGTGCCAGCAGCCAATCCCATACAGGTCTCTCTGGGGCCAACGTCCTGACTTTC
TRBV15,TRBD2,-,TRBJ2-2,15,CATSREAGVPGELFF,TGTGCCACCAGCAGAGAGGCGGGAGTGCCCGGGGAGCTGTTTTTT
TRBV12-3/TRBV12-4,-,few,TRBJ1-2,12,CASTGARYGYTF,TGTGCCAGCACCGGGGCTCGTTATGGCTACACCTTC
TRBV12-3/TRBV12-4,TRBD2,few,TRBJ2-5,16,CASSPIPLAGGGTQYF,TGTGCCAGCAGTCCCATCCCCCTAGCGGGTGGGGGGACCCAGTACTTC
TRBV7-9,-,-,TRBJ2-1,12,CASSRPGYEQFF,TGTGCCAGCAGCCGCCCGGGCTACGAGCAGTTCTTC
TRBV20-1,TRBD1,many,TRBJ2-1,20,CSARDLGHSGGQGFNNEQFF,TGCAGTGCTAGAGATCTGGGGCACAGCGGGGGACAGGGGTTCAACAATGAGCAGTTCTTC
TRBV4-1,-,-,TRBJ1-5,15,CASSQVGGGNQPQHF,TGCGCCAGCAGCCAAGTGGGGGGAGGCAATCAGCCCCAGCATTTT
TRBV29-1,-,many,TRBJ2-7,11,CSVLTGLAQYF,TGCAGCGTCCTCACAGGGTTGGCGCAGTACTTC
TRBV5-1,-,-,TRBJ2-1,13,CASSFGLGNEQFF,TGCGCCAGCAGCTTCGGTCTGGGCAATGAGCAGTTCTTC
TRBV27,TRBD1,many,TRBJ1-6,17,CASSFGQEVVYNSPLHF,TGTGCCAGCAGTTTTGGACAGGAAGTAGTGTATAATTCACCCCTCCACTTT
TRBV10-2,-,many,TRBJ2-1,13,CASSDIGVNEQFF,TGCGCCAGCAGTGATATTGGAGTCAATGAGCAGTTCTTC